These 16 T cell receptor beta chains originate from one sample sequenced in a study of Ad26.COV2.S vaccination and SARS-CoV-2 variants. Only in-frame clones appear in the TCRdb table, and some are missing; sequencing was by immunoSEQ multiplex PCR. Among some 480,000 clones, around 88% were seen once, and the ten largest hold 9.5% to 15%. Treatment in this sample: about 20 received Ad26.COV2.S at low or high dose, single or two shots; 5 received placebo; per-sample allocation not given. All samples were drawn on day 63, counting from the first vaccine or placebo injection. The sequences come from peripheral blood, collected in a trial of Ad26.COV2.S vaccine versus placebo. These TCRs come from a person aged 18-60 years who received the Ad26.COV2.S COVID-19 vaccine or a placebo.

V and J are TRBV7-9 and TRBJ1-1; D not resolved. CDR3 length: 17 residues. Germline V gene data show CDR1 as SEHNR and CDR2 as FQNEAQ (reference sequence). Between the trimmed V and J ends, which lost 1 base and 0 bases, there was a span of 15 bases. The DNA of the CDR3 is TGTGCCAGCAGCTTAGAAGTTGGATCCCTCATGAACACTGAAGCTTTCTTT. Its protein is CASSLEVGSLMNTEAFF.

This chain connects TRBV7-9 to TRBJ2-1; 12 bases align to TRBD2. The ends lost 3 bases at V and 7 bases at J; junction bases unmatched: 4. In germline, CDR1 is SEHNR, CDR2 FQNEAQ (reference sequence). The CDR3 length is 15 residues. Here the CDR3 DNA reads TGTGCCAGCAGCTTCCTAGCGGGAGGGGGTAATGAGCAGTTCTTC. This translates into CASSFLAGGGNEQFF.

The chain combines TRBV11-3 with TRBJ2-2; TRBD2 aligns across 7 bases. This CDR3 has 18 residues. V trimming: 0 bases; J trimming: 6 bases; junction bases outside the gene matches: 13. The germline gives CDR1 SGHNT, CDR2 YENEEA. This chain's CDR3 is CASSLDGGDRDFPGELFF. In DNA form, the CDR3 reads TGTGCCAGCAGCTTAGATGGGGGGGACCGGGACTTCCCCGGGGAGCTGTTTTTT.

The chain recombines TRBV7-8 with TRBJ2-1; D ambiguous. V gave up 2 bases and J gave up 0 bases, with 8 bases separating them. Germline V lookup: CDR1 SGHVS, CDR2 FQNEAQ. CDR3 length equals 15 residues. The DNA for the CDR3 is TGTGCCAGCAGCTTACGGTCTAGCTCCTACAATGAGCAGTTCTTC. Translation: CASSLRSSSYNEQFF. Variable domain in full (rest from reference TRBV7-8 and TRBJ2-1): GAGVSQSPRYKVAKRGQDVALRCDPISGHVSLFWYQQALGQGPEFLTYFQNEAQLDKSGLPSDRFFAERPEGSVSTLKIQRTQQEDSAVYLCASSLRSSSYNEQFFGPGTRLTVL.

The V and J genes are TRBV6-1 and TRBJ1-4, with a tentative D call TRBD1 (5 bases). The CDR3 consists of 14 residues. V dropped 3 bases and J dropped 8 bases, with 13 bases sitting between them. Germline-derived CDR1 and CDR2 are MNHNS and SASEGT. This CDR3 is CASSDLGTSEKLFF. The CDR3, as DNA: TGTGCCAGCAGTGATCTAGGGACGAGCGAAAAACTGTTTTTT.

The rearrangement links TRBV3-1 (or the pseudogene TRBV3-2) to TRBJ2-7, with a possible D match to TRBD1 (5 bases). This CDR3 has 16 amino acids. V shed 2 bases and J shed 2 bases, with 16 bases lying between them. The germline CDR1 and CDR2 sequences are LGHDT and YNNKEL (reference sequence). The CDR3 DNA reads TGTGCCAGCAGCCAAAGGGCCAGGGCCAGGACCTACGAGCAGTACTTC. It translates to CASSQRARARTYEQYF.

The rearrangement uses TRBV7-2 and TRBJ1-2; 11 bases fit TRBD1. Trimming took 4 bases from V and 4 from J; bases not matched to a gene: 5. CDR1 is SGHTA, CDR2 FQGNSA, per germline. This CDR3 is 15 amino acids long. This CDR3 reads CASSYGQGAAYGYTF. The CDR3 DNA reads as TGTGCCAGCAGCTACGGACAGGGGGCTGCCTATGGCTACACCTTC.

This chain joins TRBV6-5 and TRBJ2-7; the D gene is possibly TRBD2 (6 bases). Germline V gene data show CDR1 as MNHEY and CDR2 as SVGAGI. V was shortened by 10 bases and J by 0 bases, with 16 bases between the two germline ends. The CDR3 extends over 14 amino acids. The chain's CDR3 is CAIRRDPSSYEQYF. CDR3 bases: TGTGCCATCCGGAGGGACCCAAGCTCCTACGAGCAGTACTTC.

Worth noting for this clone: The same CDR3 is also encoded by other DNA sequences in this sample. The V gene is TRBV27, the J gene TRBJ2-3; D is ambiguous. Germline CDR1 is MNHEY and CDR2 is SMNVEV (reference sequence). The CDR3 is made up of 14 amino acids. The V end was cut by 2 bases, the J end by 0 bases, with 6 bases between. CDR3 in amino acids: CASSLGVSTDTQYF. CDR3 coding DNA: TGTGCCAGCAGTTTAGGGGTGAGCACAGATACGCAGTATTTT.

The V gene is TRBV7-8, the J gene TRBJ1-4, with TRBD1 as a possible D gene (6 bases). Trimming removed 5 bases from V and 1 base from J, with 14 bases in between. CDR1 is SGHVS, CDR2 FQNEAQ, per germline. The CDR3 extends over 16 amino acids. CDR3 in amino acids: CASSASRGITNEKLFF. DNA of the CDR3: TGTGCCAGCAGCGCCTCAAGGGGGATAACTAATGAAAAACTGTTTTTT. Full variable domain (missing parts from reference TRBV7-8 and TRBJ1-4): GAGVSQSPRYKVAKRGQDVALRCDPISGHVSLFWYQQALGQGPEFLTYFQNEAQLDKSGLPSDRFFAERPEGSVSTLKIQRTQQEDSAVYLCASSASRGITNEKLFFGSGTQLSVL.

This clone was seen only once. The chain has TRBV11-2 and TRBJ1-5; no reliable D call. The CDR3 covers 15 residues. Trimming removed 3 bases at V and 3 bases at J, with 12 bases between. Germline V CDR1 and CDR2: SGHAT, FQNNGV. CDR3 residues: CASSLGSNPNQPQHF. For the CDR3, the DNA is TGTGCCAGCAGCTTGGGGAGCAATCCCAATCAGCCCCAGCATTTT.

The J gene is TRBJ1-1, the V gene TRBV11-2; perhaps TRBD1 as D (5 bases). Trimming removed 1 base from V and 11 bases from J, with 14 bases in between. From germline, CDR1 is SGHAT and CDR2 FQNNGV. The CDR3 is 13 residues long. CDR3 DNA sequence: TGTGCCAGCAGCTTAGGTCCGGGTCGGGGGGCTTTCTTT. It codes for CASSLGPGRGAFF.

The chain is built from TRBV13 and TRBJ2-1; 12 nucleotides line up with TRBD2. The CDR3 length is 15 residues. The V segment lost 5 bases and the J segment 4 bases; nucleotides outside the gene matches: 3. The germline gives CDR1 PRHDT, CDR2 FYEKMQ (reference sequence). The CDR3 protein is CASSRGTSGYNEQFF. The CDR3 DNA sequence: TGTGCCAGCAGCCGAGGGACTAGCGGGTACAATGAGCAGTTCTTC.

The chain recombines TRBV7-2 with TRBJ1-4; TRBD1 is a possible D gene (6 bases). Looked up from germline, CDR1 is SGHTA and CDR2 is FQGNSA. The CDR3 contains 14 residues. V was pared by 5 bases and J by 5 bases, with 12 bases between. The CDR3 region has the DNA TGTGCCAGCAGCAATACAGGGTGGAATGAAAAACTGTTTTTT. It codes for CASSNTGWNEKLFF.

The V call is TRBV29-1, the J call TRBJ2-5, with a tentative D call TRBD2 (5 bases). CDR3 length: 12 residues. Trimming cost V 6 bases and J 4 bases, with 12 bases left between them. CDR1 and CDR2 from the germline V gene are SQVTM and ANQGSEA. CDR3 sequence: CSVAHGRETQYF. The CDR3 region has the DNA TGCAGCGTCGCTCATGGGAGAGAGACCCAGTACTTC.

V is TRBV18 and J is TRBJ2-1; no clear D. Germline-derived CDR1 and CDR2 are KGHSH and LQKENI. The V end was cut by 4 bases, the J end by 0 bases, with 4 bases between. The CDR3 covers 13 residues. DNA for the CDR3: TGTGCCAGCTCACTGTACTCCTACAATGAGCAGTTCTTC. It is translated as CASSLYSYNEQFF.